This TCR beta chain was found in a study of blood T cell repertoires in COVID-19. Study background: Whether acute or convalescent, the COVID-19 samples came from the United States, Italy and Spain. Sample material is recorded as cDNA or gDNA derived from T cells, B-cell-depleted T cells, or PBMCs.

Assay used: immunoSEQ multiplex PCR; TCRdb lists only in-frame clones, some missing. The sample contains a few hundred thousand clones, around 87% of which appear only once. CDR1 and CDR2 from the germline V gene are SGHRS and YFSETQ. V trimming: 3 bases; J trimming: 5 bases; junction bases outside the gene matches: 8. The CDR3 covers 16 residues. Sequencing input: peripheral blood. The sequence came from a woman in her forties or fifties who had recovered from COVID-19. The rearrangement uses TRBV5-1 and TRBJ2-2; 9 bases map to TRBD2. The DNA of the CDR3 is TGCGCCAGCAGCTCTATAGCGGGAGATAAAACCGGGGAGCTGTTTTTT. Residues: CASSSIAGDKTGELFF.